The source of this T cell receptor beta chain is a study of cytomegalovirus exposure and HLA in healthy donors. General study findings and limits: An apparent linkage of common viral pathogens to several of the most significant clusters emerged in a later analysis. Presence/absence analyses rested on an assumption that sequencing depth was roughly uniform across donors. Previously analyzed data showed that most TCR beta V segments were productive at a frequency of about 90% or about 30%.

With 4 bases removed from V and 6 bases from J, the gap between germline ends came to 20 bases. The length of the CDR3 is 15 residues. Germline CDR1 and CDR2: SGHRS and YFSETQ. PCR used 60 Vbeta primers and 13 Jbeta primers. Profiled with immunoSEQ multiplex PCR; TCRdb holds only in-frame clones, not every one. The repertoire consists of 100,000 to 150,000 clones, with roughly three fifths occurring once and the leading ten covering about 8.9%. Comments on this clone: As yet, its antigen is unknown.

The sequenced material came from PBMCs. The source is a woman in her thirties or forties in good health and CMV-seropositive. The chain recombines TRBV5-1 with TRBJ2-7, with D perhaps TRBD2 (6 bases). The CDR3 nucleotides read TGCGCCAGCAGCGCCCTAACCGGGACTGTCACCGAGCAGTACTTC. It yields the protein CASSALTGTVTEQYF.